The entry below describes one T cell receptor beta chain. This clone's antigen is unknown. There are no base qualities to consult, and no much larger clone falls within one base. The data originate from a study of control samples from healthy donors and cancer patients (dated by TCRdb to the early 2020s). The library came from the immunoSEQ multiplex PCR assay. Imported from immuneACCESS, the table was reduced by TCRdb to in-frame sequences with V and J called. These copies leave out some clones; in studies compared against another copy, an unresolved V gene accounts for under half, and the cause of the remainder is not known. This sample gives 100,000 to 150,000 clones in total; about 93% of them show up just once. Clones ranked in the top ten supply about 1.5% of the sample. V and J are trimmed by 6 bases and 6 bases, and the gene matches miss 7 bases of the junction. Based on the germline V gene, the CDR1 and CDR2 sequences are SNHLY and FYNNEI. The cysteine opens and the phenylalanine closes a CDR3 of 13 amino acids. CDR3 DNA is the only sequence kept; it has 39 bases, read in frame from the first base.

The sequence was obtained from a man aged 50 to 59 with head and neck cancer. The rearranged chain carries TRBV2 and TRBJ2-7, with 8 middle bases fitting TRBD1. The source material was PBMCs. The CDR3 here reads CASRGQDFFEQYF. DNA sequence: TGTGCCAGCAGGGGACAGGACTTTTTCGAGCAGTACTTC.